This T cell receptor (beta chain) was profiled in a study of molecular identifiers for immune sequencing clone quantification. Looking at the study overall: Sequencing covered four of five parts into which replicate RNA from about 21,000 or 97,000 naive CD8 cells was split. Study-level results: Clones exceeding 20 RNA copies carried over 99% of effector molecules but under 1% of naive-cell molecules.

TCRdb called the PCR reads again in MiXCR, with one record for every CDR3 protein. The data contain around 86,000 distinct CDR3 sequences, around 19% of them seen just once; the ten biggest clones take up 0.7% to 0.95%. The CDR3 totals 12 residues. Germline CDR1 and CDR2: DFQATT and SNEGSKA (reference sequence). The V gene lost 5 bases and the J gene lost 1 base, with 8 bases spanning the gap. Details on this clonotype: What it binds is not known.

Libraries of naive CD8 T cells were made from roughly 20,000 to 1,000,000 sorted cells. They used 10%, 30% or 50% RNA. The genes are TRBV20-1 and TRBJ1-1; D is perhaps TRBD1 (5 bases). Sequencing input: naive CD8+ T cells from blood, with Jurkat cell RNA spiked in. This sample's subset: FACS-sorted CD8+CD4-CCR7+CD45RA+ naive T cells. This TCR came from a human donor in good health. Some libraries in this study had Jurkat cell RNA spiked in. CDR3 sequence: CSASTGNTEAFF. Here the CDR3 DNA reads TGCAGTGCTTCCACAGGGAACACTGAAGCTTTCTTT.